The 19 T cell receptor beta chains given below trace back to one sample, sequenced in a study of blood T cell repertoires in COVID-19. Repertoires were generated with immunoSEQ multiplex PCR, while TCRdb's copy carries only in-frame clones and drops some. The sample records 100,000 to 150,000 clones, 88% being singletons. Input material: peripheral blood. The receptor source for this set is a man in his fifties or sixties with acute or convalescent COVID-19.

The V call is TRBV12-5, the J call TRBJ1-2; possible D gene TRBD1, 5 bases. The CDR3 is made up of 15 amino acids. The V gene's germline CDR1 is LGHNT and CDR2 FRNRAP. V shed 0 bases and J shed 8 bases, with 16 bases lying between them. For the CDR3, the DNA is TGTGCTAGTGGTTTGGTACTTTTAGGGGTAGGGGGCTACACCTTC. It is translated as CASGLVLLGVGGYTF.

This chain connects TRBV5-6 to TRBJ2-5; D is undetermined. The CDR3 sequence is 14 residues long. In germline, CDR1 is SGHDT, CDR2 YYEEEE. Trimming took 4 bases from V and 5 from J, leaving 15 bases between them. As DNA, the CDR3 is TGTGCCAGCAGCCTAGACCCCCTGACGGAGACCCAGTACTTC. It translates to CASSLDPLTETQYF.

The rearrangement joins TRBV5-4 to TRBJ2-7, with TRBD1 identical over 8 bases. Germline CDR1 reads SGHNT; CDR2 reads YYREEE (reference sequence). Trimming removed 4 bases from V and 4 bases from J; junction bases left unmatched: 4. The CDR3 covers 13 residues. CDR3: CASSAGQGYEQYF. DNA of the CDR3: TGTGCCAGCAGCGCCGGACAGGGTTACGAGCAGTACTTC.

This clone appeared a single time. This CDR3 is CASRSLTGGFNGYTF. The CDR3 bases are TGTGCCAGCAGGTCTTTGACAGGGGGATTCAATGGCTACACCTTC. The chain carries TRBV6-5 and TRBJ1-2, with TRBD1 matching over 9 bases. Germline loops: CDR1 MNHEY, CDR2 SVGAGI. The trim removed 6 bases at V and 6 bases at J, leaving 11 bases unmatched. The CDR3 is 15 amino acids.

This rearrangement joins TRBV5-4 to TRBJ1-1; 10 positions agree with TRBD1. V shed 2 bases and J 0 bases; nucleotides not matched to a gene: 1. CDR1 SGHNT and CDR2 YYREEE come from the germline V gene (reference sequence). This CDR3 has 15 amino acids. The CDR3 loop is CASSLGTGVNTEAFF. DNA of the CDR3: TGTGCCAGCAGCTTAGGGACAGGGGTGAACACTGAAGCTTTCTTT.

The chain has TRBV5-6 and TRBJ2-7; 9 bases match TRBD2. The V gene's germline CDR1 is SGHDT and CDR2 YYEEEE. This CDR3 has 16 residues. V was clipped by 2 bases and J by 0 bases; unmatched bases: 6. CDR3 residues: CASSLGSGSLSYEQYF. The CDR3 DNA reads TGTGCCAGCAGCTTAGGTAGCGGGAGCCTCTCCTACGAGCAGTACTTC.

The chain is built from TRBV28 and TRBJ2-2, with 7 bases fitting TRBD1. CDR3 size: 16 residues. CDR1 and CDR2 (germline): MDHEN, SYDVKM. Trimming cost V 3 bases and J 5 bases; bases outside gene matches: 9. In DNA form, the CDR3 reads TGTGCCAGCAGTTTGGCAACAGGGGTTGGGACCGGGGAGCTGTTTTTT. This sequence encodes CASSLATGVGTGELFF.

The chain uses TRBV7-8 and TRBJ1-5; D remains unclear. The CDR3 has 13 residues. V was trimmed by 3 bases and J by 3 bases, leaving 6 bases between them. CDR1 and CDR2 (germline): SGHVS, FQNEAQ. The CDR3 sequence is CASSFGINQPQHF. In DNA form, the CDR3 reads TGTGCCAGCAGCTTCGGGATCAATCAGCCCCAGCATTTT.

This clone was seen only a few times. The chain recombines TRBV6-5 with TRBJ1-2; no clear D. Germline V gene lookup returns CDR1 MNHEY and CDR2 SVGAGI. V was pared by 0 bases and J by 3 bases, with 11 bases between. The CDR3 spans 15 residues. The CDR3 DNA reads TGTGCCAGCAGTTACTCCCTCGGAGAGCACTATGGCTACACCTTC. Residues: CASSYSLGEHYGYTF.

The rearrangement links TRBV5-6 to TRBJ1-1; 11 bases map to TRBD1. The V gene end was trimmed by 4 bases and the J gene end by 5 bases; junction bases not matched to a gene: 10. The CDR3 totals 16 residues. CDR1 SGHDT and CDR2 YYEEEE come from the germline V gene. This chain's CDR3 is CASSIPGTGGNTEAFF. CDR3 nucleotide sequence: TGTGCCAGCAGCATCCCCGGGACAGGGGGGAATACTGAAGCTTTCTTT.

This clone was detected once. The CDR3, as DNA: TGTGCCAGCAGCCTTGGGGGGAGGAAAAATGAGCAGTTCTTC. Its protein is CASSLGGRKNEQFF. The chain uses TRBV3-1 (or the pseudogene TRBV3-2) and TRBJ2-1; D possibly corresponds to TRBD2 (6 bases). Trimming took off 4 bases at V and 7 bases at J, with 14 bases between the two ends. CDR1 is LGHDT, CDR2 YNNKEL, per germline (reference sequence). This CDR3 region has 14 residues.

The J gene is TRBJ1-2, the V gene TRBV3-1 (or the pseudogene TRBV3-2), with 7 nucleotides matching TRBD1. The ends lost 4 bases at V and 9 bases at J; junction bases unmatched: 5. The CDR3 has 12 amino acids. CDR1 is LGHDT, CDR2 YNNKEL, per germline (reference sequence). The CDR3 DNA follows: TGTGCCAGCAGCCCCGACAGGGTACGCTACACCTTC. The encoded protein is CASSPDRVRYTF.

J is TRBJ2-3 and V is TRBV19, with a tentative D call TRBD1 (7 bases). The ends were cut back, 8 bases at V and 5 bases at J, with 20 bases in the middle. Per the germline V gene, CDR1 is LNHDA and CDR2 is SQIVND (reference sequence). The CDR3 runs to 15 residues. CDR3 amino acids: CASAPRGRDVDTQYF. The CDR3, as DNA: TGTGCCAGTGCACCTAGGGGGCGGGACGTAGATACGCAGTATTTT. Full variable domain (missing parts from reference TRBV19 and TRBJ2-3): DGGITQSPKYLFRKEGQNVTLSCEQNLNHDAMYWYRQDPGQGLRLIYYSQIVNDFQKGDIAEGYSVSREKKESFPLTVTSAQKNPTAFYLCASAPRGRDVDTQYFGPGTRLTVL.

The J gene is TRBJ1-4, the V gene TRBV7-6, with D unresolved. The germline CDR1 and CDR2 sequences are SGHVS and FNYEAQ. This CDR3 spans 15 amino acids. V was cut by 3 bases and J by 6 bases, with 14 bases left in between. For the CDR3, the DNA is TGTGCCAGCAGCTTGGTAAGTGGGCACGATGAAAAACTGTTTTTT. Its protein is CASSLVSGHDEKLFF.

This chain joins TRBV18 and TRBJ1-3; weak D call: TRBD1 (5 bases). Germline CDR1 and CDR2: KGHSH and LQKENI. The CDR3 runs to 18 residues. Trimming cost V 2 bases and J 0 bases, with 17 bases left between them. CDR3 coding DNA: TGTGCCAGCTCACCATTCCCCGGACACCATGTCTCTGGAAACACCATATATTTT. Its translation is CASSPFPGHHVSGNTIYF.

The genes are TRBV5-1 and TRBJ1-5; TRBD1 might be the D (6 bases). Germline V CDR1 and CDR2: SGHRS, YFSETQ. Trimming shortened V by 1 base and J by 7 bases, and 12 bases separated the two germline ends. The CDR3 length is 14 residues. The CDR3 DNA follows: TGCGCCAGCAGCTTGATGGGGGCGGACCAGCCCCAGCATTTT. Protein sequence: CASSLMGADQPQHF.

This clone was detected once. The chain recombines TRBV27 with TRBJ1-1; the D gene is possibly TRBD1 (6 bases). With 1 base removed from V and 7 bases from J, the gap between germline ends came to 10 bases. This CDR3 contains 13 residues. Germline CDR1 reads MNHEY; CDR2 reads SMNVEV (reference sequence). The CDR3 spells CASSLFQTGEAFF. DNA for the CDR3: TGTGCCAGCAGTTTATTCCAGACAGGTGAAGCTTTCTTT.

CDR3 loop: CAISGDGGTDEAFF. The CDR3 bases are TGTGCCATCAGTGGGGACGGGGGTACCGATGAAGCTTTCTTT. This sequence joins TRBV10-3 and TRBJ1-1, with D possibly being TRBD1 (5 bases). Germline V lookup: CDR1 ENHRY, CDR2 SYGVKD. The CDR3 is 14 amino acids. The V gene lost 4 bases and the J gene lost 7 bases, with 16 bases spanning the gap.

CDR3 DNA: TGCGCCAGCAGCCAAGGGGGCCTAGGGCCCCTCCACTTT. Protein: CASSQGGLGPLHF. V and J are TRBV4-1 and TRBJ1-6; a possible D gene is TRBD1 (5 bases). In germline, CDR1 is MGHRA, CDR2 YSYEKL. Trimming left V 1 base short and J 13 bases short, with 11 bases between. The CDR3 runs 13 residues.